This entry lists 23 T cell receptor beta chains sequenced from one sample in a study of T cells expressing NK-cell markers. One entry per CDR3 protein, without DNA, is what TCRdb gives after re-calling the 5' RACE reads. The specimen's table records 200,000 to 300,000 distinct CDR3 sequences. Sequenced sample: blood T cells: a sorted CD56 or NKG2C T cell subset, CD4+ or CD8+ T cells, or bulk PBMC T cells (not recorded which). These receptors all come from a man younger than 35 in good health.

CDR3 sequence: CASSLALTANTGELFF. The chain combines TRBV5-5 with TRBJ2-2. The CDR3 is made up of 16 amino acids. Germline loops: CDR1 SGHKS, CDR2 YYEKEE (reference sequence).

This chain joins TRBV5-4 and TRBJ2-1; TCRdb proposes TRBD2, but this gene call is untestable without DNA. The germline CDR1 and CDR2 sequences are SGHNT and YYREEE (reference sequence). This CDR3 spans 19 amino acids. CDR3 region: CASSLGASSGRARYNEQFF.

The chain uses TRBV30 and TRBJ2-3; absent DNA, TCRdb's TRBD1 call cannot be checked. CDR1 and CDR2 (germline): GTSNPN, SVGIG (reference sequence). This CDR3 has 13 amino acids. CDR3 region: CAWKGVGSDTQYF.

This chain joins TRBV4-2 and TRBJ2-1. Germline V gene sequence: CDR1 LGHNA, CDR2 YNFKEQ. The CDR3 contains 13 residues. The chain's CDR3 is CASSHFAYNEQFF.

This sequence joins TRBV4-2 and TRBJ2-1. The germline CDR1 and CDR2 sequences are LGHNA and YNFKEQ. The CDR3 contains 16 residues. CDR3 amino acids: CASSQEAAGVYNEQFF.

The genes are TRBV5-1 and TRBJ2-3; without DNA, the TCRdb call of TRBD1 cannot be checked. The germline gives CDR1 SGHRS, CDR2 YFSETQ. The CDR3 covers 15 residues. This CDR3 reads CASSLHGQRADTQYF. The variable domain in full, with the rest retrieved from reference TRBV5-1 and TRBJ2-3, is KAGVTQTPRYLIKTRGQQVTLSCSPISGHRSVSWYQQTPGQGLQFLFEYFSETQRNKGNFPGRFSGRQFSNSRSEMNVSTLELGDSALYLCASSLHGQRADTQYFGPGTRLTVL.

The rearrangement links TRBV18 to TRBJ2-3. The CDR3 length is 13 residues. The germline V gene has CDR1 KGHSH and CDR2 LQKENI. The CDR3 is CASSLSDTSTQYF.

CDR3 sequence: CSASWQGVSTGELFF. The rearrangement uses TRBV20-1 and TRBJ2-2; there is no DNA to check the TCRdb D call of TRBD1. This CDR3 is built from 15 residues. The germline V gene has CDR1 DFQATT and CDR2 SNEGSKA (reference sequence).

This sequence joins TRBV29-1 and TRBJ1-1; without DNA, the TCRdb call of TRBD1 cannot be checked. Germline CDR1 and CDR2: SQVTM and ANQGSEA. The CDR3 is 14 amino acids. CDR3 sequence reads: CSFDRVPQNTEAFF.

V gene TRBV10-3 combines with J gene TRBJ1-2. The CDR3 sequence is 14 residues long. Germline V gene sequence: CDR1 ENHRY, CDR2 SYGVKD. This chain's CDR3 is CAINPEEGHYGYTF.

The chain employs TRBV20-1 and TRBJ2-3; TCRdb calls TRBD1, which cannot be checked without DNA. The germline gives CDR1 DFQATT, CDR2 SNEGSKA (reference sequence). This CDR3 has 15 amino acids. Here the CDR3 reads CSARIPTGGVDTQYF.

J is TRBJ2-1 and V is TRBV12-3 or TRBV12-4; TCRdb gives TRBD2 as the D gene, but with no DNA this cannot be confirmed. The CDR3 spans 16 residues. CDR3 loop: CASRWGLAGGEDEQFF.

The chain carries TRBV12-3 or TRBV12-4 and TRBJ2-7; the TRBD1 assignment by TCRdb is unverifiable without DNA. The CDR3 is made up of 14 amino acids. CDR3 protein: CASSLNGQGYEQYF.

The chain is built from TRBV5-1 and TRBJ2-2. The CDR3 has 16 amino acids. Germline V gene sequence: CDR1 SGHRS, CDR2 YFSETQ. The CDR3 protein is CASSRPETIHPGELFF.

This chain uses TRBV12-3 or TRBV12-4 with TRBJ2-1; TCRdb's D call, TRBD2, is unchecked because there is no DNA. This CDR3 is 15 amino acids long. The CDR3 loop reads CASSLGGGREVEQFF.

This chain links TRBV30 with TRBJ2-1; TCRdb's D call, TRBD2, is unchecked because there is no DNA. In germline, CDR1 is GTSNPN, CDR2 SVGIG (reference sequence). The CDR3 totals 14 residues. CDR3 in amino acids: CASSLVRSYNEQFF.

J is TRBJ2-1 and V is TRBV14; there is no DNA to check the TCRdb D call of TRBD1. The CDR3 contains 13 residues. In germline, CDR1 is SGHDN, CDR2 FVKESK. Here the CDR3 reads CASGTQIRNEQFF.

This rearrangement joins TRBV7-9 to TRBJ2-1; TCRdb's D call, TRBD2, is unchecked because there is no DNA. The CDR3 has 16 amino acids. Germline loops: CDR1 SEHNR, CDR2 FQNEAQ (reference sequence). CDR3 residues: CASSSNRAGGYNEQFF.

The chain is built from TRBV20-1 and TRBJ1-1. Germline CDR1 reads DFQATT; CDR2 reads SNEGSKA (reference sequence). The CDR3 consists of 14 residues. CDR3 in amino acids: CSARREGANTEAFF.

V is TRBV7-6 and J is TRBJ2-2; the D call of TRBD2 rests on TCRdb alone, since no DNA is present to check it. CDR3 length: 16 residues. CDR1 and CDR2 (germline): SGHVS, FNYEAQ. CDR3 protein: CASSLGGLAGDGELFF.

This chain joins TRBV30 and TRBJ1-1. CDR1 and CDR2 from the germline V gene are GTSNPN and SVGIG (reference sequence). There are 15 residues in the CDR3. The CDR3 reads CAWSALRTESTEAFF.

The chain carries TRBV5-4 and TRBJ1-2. Germline CDR1 SGHNT, CDR2 YYREEE (reference sequence). This CDR3 spans 15 amino acids. This CDR3 is CASSQNTLTNYGYTF.

The genes are TRBV15 and TRBJ2-7. Germline CDR1 reads LNHNV; CDR2 reads YYDKDF (reference sequence). This CDR3 is 14 amino acids long. CDR3 region: CATSRRTDTYEQYF.